This T cell receptor (beta chain) is from a study of T cell repertoires in cytomegalovirus infection. TCRdb reprocessed the reads with MiXCR, giving one entry per CDR3 protein. The sample has approximately 150,000 distinct CDR3 sequences, about a fifth seen once; the top ten hold 20% to 30%. V trimming: 4 bases; J trimming: 4 bases; junction bases outside the gene matches: 7. This CDR3 spans 14 amino acids. CDR1 and CDR2 (germline): SGHVS, FNYEAQ. Concerning this clonotype itself: No antigen is known for it.

Study results and limitations: HLA-C-restricted CMV-specific TCR beta clonotypes were dominant in the ex vivo response.

The chain couples TRBV7-6 to TRBJ2-7, with 7 bases identical to TRBD1. This clonotype was sampled from a human donor in good health (CMV status not recorded). Some clones in this sample may be carry-over from other donors' samples. This specimen was CD8+ T cells from cultured PBMCs, taken from culture after CMV antigen stimulation. CDR3 amino acids: CASSSSVDRYEQYF. CDR3 DNA: TGTGCCAGCAGCTCCTCCGTGGACAGGTACGAGCAGTACTTC.